These 9 T cell receptor beta chains came from one sample sequenced in a study of PD-1 blockade in classical Hodgkin lymphoma. Clones were read by immunoSEQ multiplex PCR, and TCRdb kept only the in-frame ones, dropping some. The sample has about 94,000 clones, 89% seen once. Exposure to brentuximab vedotin varied, and each patient had relapsed following autologous stem cell transplantation. Sample: peripheral blood mononuclear cells (PBMCs), taken before the second cycle of nivolumab. The source of these receptors is a human donor with classical Hodgkin lymphoma.

This chain uses TRBV11-2 with TRBJ2-1; 7 positions match TRBD2. Germline loops: CDR1 SGHAT, CDR2 FQNNGV. J was trimmed by 4 bases and V by 1 base; bases with no gene match: 4. There are 15 residues in the CDR3. The CDR3 reads CASSLGAGIYNEQFF. CDR3 sequence (DNA): TGTGCCAGCAGCTTAGGAGCGGGGATTTACAATGAGCAGTTCTTC.

The chain combines TRBV7-9 with TRBJ1-2; the D is unclear. Germline CDR1 reads SEHNR; CDR2 reads FQNEAQ (reference sequence). This CDR3 has 14 amino acids. V was pared by 1 base and J by 2 bases, with 8 bases between. The CDR3 sequence: CASSLVGENYGYTF. In DNA, the CDR3 is TGTGCCAGCAGCTTAGTGGGCGAGAACTATGGCTACACCTTC.

The chain recombines TRBV5-1 with TRBJ1-6; TRBD1 matches at 7 bases. Germline loops: CDR1 SGHRS, CDR2 YFSETQ. Germline trimming cut 1 base from V and 4 bases from J; bases unmatched to any gene: 2. CDR3 length: 15 residues. Here the CDR3 reads CASSLTGEYNSPLHF. In DNA, the CDR3 is TGCGCCAGCAGCTTGACAGGGGAATATAATTCACCCCTCCACTTT.

In its sample, this clone was seen once. V usage is TRBV10-2 and J usage is TRBJ2-7, with 8 bases fitting TRBD1. The germline gives CDR1 WSHSY, CDR2 SAAADI. The CDR3 runs 16 residues. Losses at the gene ends were 7 bases for V and 2 bases for J; bases not matched to a gene: 13. This chain's CDR3 is CASNNLPGQVAYEQYF. The CDR3 bases are TGCGCCAGCAACAACCTCCCGGGACAGGTGGCCTACGAGCAGTACTTC.

The V call is TRBV27, the J call TRBJ2-5; D may be TRBD1 (6 bases). Trimming pared 6 bases from V and 3 bases from J, leaving 17 bases between. The CDR3 has 15 amino acids. Germline values: CDR1 MNHEY, CDR2 SMNVEV (reference sequence). This CDR3 is CASSTRHRAKETQYF. The CDR3, as DNA: TGTGCCAGCAGCACCCGGCACAGGGCTAAAGAGACCCAGTACTTC.

V is TRBV19 and J is TRBJ1-5, with D uncertain. Germline V lookup: CDR1 LNHDA, CDR2 SQIVND (reference sequence). Trimming removed 3 bases at V and 6 bases at J, with 12 bases between. The CDR3 runs 14 residues. CDR3 in DNA: TGTGCCAGTAGTATTAGTAGCGACGGTCAGCCCCAGCATTTT. Its protein is CASSISSDGQPQHF.

V is TRBV29-1 and J is TRBJ2-7, with D unresolved. The CDR3 consists of 10 residues. Per germline, CDR1 SQVTM and CDR2 ANQGSEA. Between the trimmed V and J ends, which lost 4 bases and 6 bases, there was a span of 7 bases. For the CDR3, the DNA is TGCAGCGTTGGGGCATCCGAGCAGTACTTC. It translates to CSVGASEQYF.

This chain uses TRBV28 with TRBJ2-7; D possibly corresponds to TRBD1 (5 bases). This CDR3 comprises 14 residues. CDR1 MDHEN and CDR2 SYDVKM come from the germline V gene. V gave up 10 bases and J gave up 2 bases, with 18 bases separating them. CDR3 protein: CATFRVGSPYEQYF. CDR3 in DNA: TGTGCCACGTTCAGGGTGGGAAGCCCCTACGAGCAGTACTTC.

The chain carries TRBV28 and TRBJ2-2; D gene ambiguous. There are 12 residues in the CDR3. Looked up from germline, CDR1 is MDHEN and CDR2 is SYDVKM. V was cut by 4 bases and J by 6 bases, with 6 bases left in between. The CDR3 is CASSSPAGELFF. The DNA of the CDR3 is TGTGCCAGCAGTTCCCCCGCCGGGGAGCTGTTTTTT.